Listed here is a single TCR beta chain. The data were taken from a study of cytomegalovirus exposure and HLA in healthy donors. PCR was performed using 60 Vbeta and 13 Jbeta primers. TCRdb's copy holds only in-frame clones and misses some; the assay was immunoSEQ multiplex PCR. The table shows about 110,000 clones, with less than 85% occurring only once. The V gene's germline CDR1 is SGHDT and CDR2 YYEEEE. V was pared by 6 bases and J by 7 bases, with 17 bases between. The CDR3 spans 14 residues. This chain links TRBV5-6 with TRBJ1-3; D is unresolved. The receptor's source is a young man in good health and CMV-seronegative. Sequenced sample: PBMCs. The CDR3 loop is CASTGRAQGNTIYF. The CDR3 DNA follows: TGTGCCAGCACGGGGAGGGCACAAGGGAACACCATATATTTT.